This entry concerns a single TCR beta chain. This sequence may be a read error, since a much larger clone differs from it by one base. In this CDR3 the conserved last residue, phenylalanine or tryptophan, is missing, so a read error is likely. This entry is derived from a study of T cell repertoires in cytomegalovirus infection. In TCRdb, the reads were re-called with MiXCR into one record per CDR3 protein. The data contain about 440,000 distinct CDR3 sequences, roughly 30% of them singletons. Trimming removed 1 base from V and 7 bases from J, with 10 bases in between. This CDR3 has 13 residues. Germline CDR1 SGHTA, CDR2 FQGNSA.

The material sequenced was PBMCs. The V call is TRBV7-2, the J call TRBJ1-2; maybe TRBD1 (6 bases). This receptor was taken from a human donor in good health (CMV status not recorded). Some clones in this sample may be carry-over from other donors' samples. The CDR3 here is CASSLGGGGGYTL. CDR3 DNA: TGTGCCAGCAGCTTAGGAGGGGGAGGTGGCTACACCTTA.